Listed below are T cell receptor beta chains from one sample, sequenced in a study of Tregs in tolerant kidney transplant recipients. Profiled with immunoSEQ multiplex PCR; TCRdb holds only in-frame clones, not every one. The sample lists some 66,000 clones, roughly 92% occurring once. The sequencing here drew on CD8+ T cells from blood, taken before the transplant. The receptors shown here come from a human donor who received a combined kidney and bone marrow transplant. CDR3s include the opening cysteine and the closing phenylalanine or tryptophan. The D gene is left open where the match is weak. The size field is filled for only some rows; it gives once, few, many or a size class.

J gene: TRBJ2-1
clone size: once
D gene: TRBD1
V gene: TRBV7-9
CDR3 protein: CASSSQGEQNEQFF
CDR3 DNA: TGTGCCAGCAGCTCCCAGGGGGAGCAAAATGAGCAGTTCTTC

J gene: TRBJ1-2
clone size: -
D gene: -
V gene: TRBV4-3
CDR3 protein: CASSQEAGHSGGYTF
CDR3 DNA: TGCGCCAGCAGCCAAGAAGCAGGGCATTCTGGCGGCTACACCTTC

J gene: TRBJ1-4
clone size: once
D gene: -
V gene: TRBV4-1
CDR3 protein: CASSPQQADATNEKLFF
CDR3 DNA: TGCGCCAGCAGCCCCCAGCAGGCCGATGCAACTAATGAAAAACTGTTTTTT

J gene: TRBJ2-4
clone size: -
D gene: -
V gene: TRBV5-6
CDR3 protein: CASSPAAQRVAKNIQYF
CDR3 DNA: TGTGCCAGCAGCCCGGCTGCCCAGAGGGTAGCCAAAAACATTCAGTACTTC

J gene: TRBJ2-7
clone size: -
D gene: -
V gene: TRBV2
CDR3 protein: CASDHPGLPHEQYF
CDR3 DNA: TGTGCCAGCGACCACCCAGGACTCCCCCACGAGCAGTACTTC

J gene: TRBJ1-3
clone size: -
D gene: -
V gene: TRBV11-2
CDR3 protein: CASSGFNGNTIYF
CDR3 DNA: TGTGCCAGCTCAGGGTTCAATGGAAACACCATATATTTT

J gene: TRBJ2-7
clone size: once
D gene: -
V gene: TRBV5-1
CDR3 protein: CASSYTAGRTPDYEQYF
CDR3 DNA: TGCGCCAGCAGCTATACGGCAGGCAGGACTCCTGACTACGAGCAGTACTTC

J gene: TRBJ2-3
clone size: -
D gene: TRBD1
V gene: TRBV27
CDR3 protein: CAIGTGGTDTQYF
CDR3 DNA: TGTGCCATCGGGACAGGGGGCACAGATACGCAGTATTTT

J gene: TRBJ2-2
clone size: -
D gene: TRBD2
V gene: TRBV29-1
CDR3 protein: CSVGGLAGGVNTGELFF
CDR3 DNA: TGCAGCGTCGGTGGACTAGCGGGGGGCGTGAACACCGGGGAGCTGTTTTTT

J gene: TRBJ1-2
clone size: -
D gene: -
V gene: TRBV28
CDR3 protein: CASSQTSQGSVVGYTF
CDR3 DNA: TGTGCCAGCAGCCAAACGTCTCAGGGGTCCGTTGTTGGCTACACCTTC

J gene: TRBJ2-7
clone size: once
D gene: -
V gene: TRBV5-6
CDR3 protein: CASSQNSYEQYF
CDR3 DNA: TGTGCCAGCAGCCAAAACTCCTACGAGCAGTACTTC

J gene: TRBJ2-7
clone size: -
D gene: TRBD2
V gene: TRBV7-6
CDR3 protein: CASSELAGTYEQYF
CDR3 DNA: TGTGCCAGCAGTGAGCTAGCGGGTACCTACGAGCAGTACTTC

J gene: TRBJ1-5
clone size: once
D gene: -
V gene: TRBV6-5
CDR3 protein: CASRQGNQPQHF
CDR3 DNA: TGTGCCAGCAGACAGGGCAATCAGCCCCAGCATTTT

J gene: TRBJ1-2
clone size: -
D gene: -
V gene: TRBV5-1
CDR3 protein: CASSLDSNYGYTF
CDR3 DNA: TGCGCCAGCAGCTTGGACAGTAACTATGGCTACACCTTC

J gene: TRBJ1-1
clone size: -
D gene: -
V gene: TRBV4-1
CDR3 protein: CASSIGPGGMNTEAFF
CDR3 DNA: TGCGCCAGCAGCATCGGGCCCGGGGGGATGAACACTGAAGCTTTCTTT

J gene: TRBJ1-5
clone size: -
D gene: -
V gene: TRBV4-3
CDR3 protein: CASSQDRGGSNQPQHF
CDR3 DNA: TGCGCCAGCAGCCAAGATAGGGGTGGGAGCAATCAGCCCCAGCATTTT

J gene: TRBJ2-7
clone size: -
D gene: -
V gene: TRBV4-2
CDR3 protein: CASSQGQYSYEQYF
CDR3 DNA: TGTGCCAGCAGCCAAGGACAGTACTCCTACGAGCAGTACTTC

J gene: TRBJ2-7
clone size: -
D gene: -
V gene: TRBV6-1
CDR3 protein: CASTTVGSFSYEQYF
CDR3 DNA: TGTGCCAGCACCACAGTGGGCTCCTTCTCCTACGAGCAGTACTTC

J gene: TRBJ1-5
clone size: -
D gene: -
V gene: TRBV30
CDR3 protein: CAWSSTAGGNQPQHF
CDR3 DNA: TGTGCCTGGAGTTCGACAGCTGGAGGCAATCAGCCCCAGCATTTT

J gene: TRBJ2-2
clone size: -
D gene: TRBD2
V gene: TRBV7-3
CDR3 protein: CASSLKVLTSGTGELFF
CDR3 DNA: TGTGCCAGCAGCTTAAAAGTTTTGACTAGCGGCACCGGGGAGCTGTTTTTT

J gene: TRBJ2-7
clone size: -
D gene: TRBD2
V gene: TRBV6-6
CDR3 protein: CASSYSTGGMGEQYF
CDR3 DNA: TGTGCCAGCAGTTACTCGACGGGGGGGATGGGCGAGCAGTACTTC

J gene: TRBJ2-5
clone size: -
D gene: TRBD2
V gene: TRBV6-5
CDR3 protein: CASSYSRGGIETQYF
CDR3 DNA: TGTGCCAGCAGTTACTCTCGCGGGGGGATAGAGACCCAGTACTTC

J gene: TRBJ1-2
clone size: once
D gene: TRBD1
V gene: TRBV13
CDR3 protein: CASSLGTENYGYTF
CDR3 DNA: TGTGCCAGCAGCCTAGGGACAGAAAACTATGGCTACACCTTC

J gene: TRBJ2-1
clone size: -
D gene: TRBD2
V gene: TRBV14
CDR3 protein: CASSQGFGEGRDNEQFF
CDR3 DNA: TGTGCCAGCAGCCAAGGATTCGGGGAAGGGAGGGACAATGAGCAGTTCTTC

J gene: TRBJ2-7
clone size: -
D gene: -
V gene: TRBV2
CDR3 protein: CASSEGHAVSYEQYF
CDR3 DNA: TGTGCCAGCAGTGAGGGACACGCCGTATCCTACGAGCAGTACTTC

J gene: TRBJ2-2
clone size: -
D gene: TRBD2
V gene: TRBV5-6
CDR3 protein: CASSPPPSGGILELFF
CDR3 DNA: TGTGCCAGCAGCCCACCTCCTAGCGGAGGTATACTGGAGCTGTTTTTT

J gene: TRBJ2-1
clone size: -
D gene: TRBD1
V gene: TRBV27
CDR3 protein: CASSLYRGAYNEQFF
CDR3 DNA: TGTGCCAGCAGTTTATACAGGGGGGCCTACAATGAGCAGTTCTTC

J gene: TRBJ1-6
clone size: few
D gene: TRBD1
V gene: TRBV2
CDR3 protein: CASTNPPGQGTSPLHF
CDR3 DNA: TGTGCCAGCACCAATCCCCCGGGACAGGGAACATCCCCCCTCCACTTT

J gene: TRBJ2-1
clone size: -
D gene: -
V gene: TRBV6-4
CDR3 protein: CASSDSAGDGEQFF
CDR3 DNA: TGTGCCAGCAGTGACTCGGCAGGGGATGGTGAGCAGTTCTTC

J gene: TRBJ1-1
clone size: -
D gene: -
V gene: TRBV5-6
CDR3 protein: CASEPTGLRNTEAFF
CDR3 DNA: TGTGCCAGCGAACCAACCGGACTTAGGAACACTGAAGCTTTCTTT

J gene: TRBJ1-1
clone size: -
D gene: TRBD1
V gene: TRBV9
CDR3 protein: CASSVAGGVGTEAFF
CDR3 DNA: TGTGCCAGCAGCGTAGCAGGGGGCGTCGGCACTGAAGCTTTCTTT

J gene: TRBJ2-7
clone size: -
D gene: -
V gene: TRBV7-2
CDR3 protein: CASSYSSYEQYF
CDR3 DNA: TGTGCCAGCAGCTACAGCTCCTACGAGCAGTACTTC

J gene: TRBJ2-3
clone size: -
D gene: TRBD2
V gene: TRBV4-1
CDR3 protein: CASSQTSGRVPEDTQYF
CDR3 DNA: TGCGCCAGCAGCCAAACTAGCGGGAGGGTTCCGGAAGATACGCAGTATTTT

J gene: TRBJ2-7
clone size: -
D gene: TRBD2
V gene: TRBV27
CDR3 protein: CASSSGLVFEQYF
CDR3 DNA: TGTGCCAGCAGTTCGGGACTAGTGTTCGAGCAGTACTTC

J gene: TRBJ2-1
clone size: -
D gene: TRBD2
V gene: TRBV5-3
CDR3 protein: CARSLNERGGSYNEQFF
CDR3 DNA: TGTGCCAGAAGCTTAAACGAGCGGGGGGGCTCCTACAATGAGCAGTTCTTC

J gene: TRBJ2-7
clone size: -
D gene: -
V gene: TRBV7-2
CDR3 protein: CASSLFSAGAYEQYF
CDR3 DNA: TGTGCCAGCAGCTTATTCTCCGCAGGGGCCTACGAGCAGTACTTC

J gene: TRBJ1-4
clone size: -
D gene: -
V gene: TRBV2
CDR3 protein: CASRPWVGDNEKLFF
CDR3 DNA: TGTGCCAGCAGACCCTGGGTGGGAGATAATGAAAAACTGTTTTTT

J gene: TRBJ2-7
clone size: -
D gene: -
V gene: TRBV6-5
CDR3 protein: CASSPVSSYEQYF
CDR3 DNA: TGTGCCAGCAGTCCAGTAAGCTCCTACGAGCAGTACTTC

J gene: TRBJ1-5
clone size: -
D gene: TRBD1
V gene: TRBV23-1
CDR3 protein: CATRTGGNQPQHF
CDR3 DNA: TGCGCCACCCGGACAGGTGGCAATCAGCCCCAGCATTTT

J gene: TRBJ1-2
clone size: -
D gene: -
V gene: TRBV7-2
CDR3 protein: CASSLEVADAFVYGYTF
CDR3 DNA: TGTGCCAGCAGCTTAGAGGTTGCGGATGCGTTCGTCTATGGCTACACCTTC

J gene: TRBJ1-5
clone size: -
D gene: TRBD1
V gene: TRBV5-4
CDR3 protein: CASSHLPGGNQPQHF
CDR3 DNA: TGTGCCAGCAGCCACCTGCCAGGGGGAAATCAGCCCCAGCATTTT

J gene: TRBJ2-1
clone size: -
D gene: TRBD2
V gene: TRBV27
CDR3 protein: CASTSRLAGLYNEQFF
CDR3 DNA: TGTGCCAGCACCTCACGACTAGCGGGACTCTACAATGAGCAGTTCTTC

J gene: TRBJ1-1
clone size: few
D gene: TRBD1
V gene: TRBV4-3
CDR3 protein: CASSQRILTGRNTEAFF
CDR3 DNA: TGCGCCAGCAGCCAACGGATTCTGACAGGGCGGAACACTGAAGCTTTCTTT

J gene: TRBJ2-2
clone size: -
D gene: -
V gene: TRBV9
CDR3 protein: CASSEGGPGELFF
CDR3 DNA: TGTGCCAGCAGCGAGGGGGGGCCCGGGGAGCTGTTTTTT

J gene: TRBJ1-5
clone size: -
D gene: -
V gene: TRBV19
CDR3 protein: CASSSRREYQPQHF
CDR3 DNA: TGTGCCAGTAGTAGCCGGAGGGAGTATCAGCCCCAGCATTTT

J gene: TRBJ2-7
clone size: -
D gene: TRBD2
V gene: TRBV19
CDR3 protein: CASSTGTIYEQYF
CDR3 DNA: TGTGCCAGTAGTACCGGGACTATCTACGAGCAGTACTTC

J gene: TRBJ2-7
clone size: once
D gene: -
V gene: TRBV19
CDR3 protein: CASRRGTDHEQYF
CDR3 DNA: TGTGCCAGTAGGAGAGGAACCGACCACGAGCAGTACTTC

J gene: TRBJ1-2
clone size: -
D gene: -
V gene: TRBV7-9
CDR3 protein: CASSRSGVDGYTF
CDR3 DNA: TGTGCCAGCAGCCGGTCAGGGGTGGATGGCTACACCTTC

J gene: TRBJ1-6
clone size: -
D gene: TRBD1
V gene: TRBV9
CDR3 protein: CASSVGDRTGYNSPLHF
CDR3 DNA: TGTGCCAGCAGCGTAGGGGATCGGACAGGATATAATTCACCCCTCCACTTT

J gene: TRBJ2-1
clone size: -
D gene: -
V gene: TRBV10-2
CDR3 protein: CASVDGSVFF
CDR3 DNA: TGCGCCAGCGTCGACGGGTCCGTGTTCTTC

J gene: TRBJ2-6
clone size: few
D gene: TRBD1
V gene: TRBV5-8
CDR3 protein: CASSLGTGRAGANVLTF
CDR3 DNA: TGTGCCAGCAGTCTCGGGACAGGGAGGGCTGGGGCCAACGTCCTGACTTTC

J gene: TRBJ1-2
clone size: -
D gene: -
V gene: TRBV13
CDR3 protein: CASSLGRGGANYGYTF
CDR3 DNA: TGTGCCAGCAGCTTAGGGAGGGGGGGAGCTAACTATGGCTACACCTTC

J gene: TRBJ2-5
clone size: -
D gene: TRBD2
V gene: TRBV13
CDR3 protein: CASSSRTSGWGETQYF
CDR3 DNA: TGTGCCAGCAGCTCCCGGACTAGCGGATGGGGTGAGACCCAGTACTTC

J gene: TRBJ2-3
clone size: -
D gene: -
V gene: TRBV4-1
CDR3 protein: CASSQARDSTDTQYF
CDR3 DNA: TGCGCCAGCAGCCAAGCCCGGGACTCTACAGATACGCAGTATTTT